Included here is one T cell receptor (beta chain) sequence, with context. These data come from a study of T-cell memory formation after mild COVID-19. This CDR3 is built from 16 residues. The germline V and J ends were trimmed by 0 bases and 3 bases, with 14 bases remaining between them. Germline CDR1 reads ENHRY; CDR2 reads SYGVKD. MiXCR was run by TCRdb on the 5' RACE reads, yielding one entry per CDR3 protein. The data show about 240,000 distinct CDR3 sequences, with over 8.5% seen just once and 22% held by the top ten. The receptor comes from a young man who had mild COVID-19 (a few samples of this study predate the infection). Cell type and time point are not known. The genes are TRBV10-3 and TRBJ2-5; weak D call: TRBD1 (5 bases). The sequenced material came from PBMCs or a T cell subset sorted from them (not recorded which). The CDR3 coding sequence is TGTGCCATCAGTGAGTCCGCCACAGGAGAAAAAGAGACCCAGTACTTC. Residues: CAISESATGEKETQYF.